This entry lists 21 T cell receptor beta chains sequenced from one sample in a study of CD8 T cells in Susac syndrome. About 0.5 to 1 ug RNA was reverse transcribed with random hexamers. TCRdb redid the calling of the immunoSEQ multiplex PCR reads with MiXCR, one entry per CDR3 protein. Of about 180,000 distinct CDR3 sequences listed, 95% are singletons. Sequencing was done on a sample of CD4+ T cells from PBMCs. These receptors came from a human donor with multiple sclerosis.

The chain is built from TRBV29-1 and TRBJ1-3, with D uncertain. Trimming stripped 1 base from V and 2 bases from J, with 6 bases between. In germline, CDR1 is SQVTM, CDR2 ANQGSEA. This CDR3 is built from 13 residues. Here the CDR3 reads CSVEGGAGNTIYF. In DNA, the CDR3 is TGCAGCGTTGAAGGGGGAGCTGGAAACACCATATATTTT.

This clonotype was found a few times. The CDR3 DNA reads TGTGCCAGCAGTTTAGGGGTCGAGCAGTACTTC. This encodes CASSLGVEQYF. The chain uses TRBV12-3 or TRBV12-4 and TRBJ2-7; D is undetermined. The length of the CDR3 is 11 residues. The V gene lost 1 base and the J gene lost 6 bases, with 4 bases spanning the gap.

The chain has TRBV2 and TRBJ1-5; no firm D call. This CDR3 has 13 amino acids. Germline CDR1 SNHLY, CDR2 FYNNEI. V lost 6 bases and J lost 10, with 16 bases in between. This CDR3 reads CASRRTGIQPQHF. In nucleotides, the CDR3 is TGTGCCAGCAGAAGGACTGGGATTCAACCCCAGCATTTT. The full variable domain, with the rest looked up from reference TRBV2 and TRBJ1-5, is EPEVTQTPSHQVTQMGQEVILRCVPISNHLYFYWYRQILGQKVEFLVSFYNNEISEKSEIFDDQFSVERPDGSNFTLKIRSTKLEDSAMYFCASRRTGIQPQHFGDGTRLSIL.

This clonotype was seen only once. The chain joins TRBV2 to TRBJ2-7; D is unresolved. This CDR3 spans 12 amino acids. Germline assignment: CDR1 SNHLY and CDR2 FYNNEI. Trimming stripped 0 bases from V and 3 bases from J, with 3 bases between. The CDR3 DNA sequence: TGTGCCAGCAGTGAAGCCGGCTACGAGCAGTACTTC. Amino acids: CASSEAGYEQYF.

The V call is TRBV29-1, the J call TRBJ1-1; D may be TRBD1 (5 bases). V dropped 4 bases and J dropped 2 bases, with 11 bases sitting between them. This CDR3 contains 13 residues. Per germline, CDR1 SQVTM and CDR2 ANQGSEA. DNA for the CDR3: TGCAGCGTTGCCGGGACGGTTAACACTGAAGCTTTCTTT. Protein: CSVAGTVNTEAFF.

The chain joins TRBV30 to TRBJ1-2; no reliable D call. Germline loops: CDR1 GTSNPN, CDR2 SVGIG (reference sequence). This CDR3 region has 16 residues. V shed 0 bases and J shed 1 base, with 15 bases lying between them. The CDR3 region has the DNA TGTGCCTGGAGTGTACCGATTTCCCCCCATAACTATGGCTACACCTTC. Translating gives CAWSVPISPHNYGYTF. The full variable domain, in which reference TRBV30 and TRBJ1-2 provide the parts outside the CDR3, is SQTIHQWPATLVQPVGSPLSLECTVEGTSNPNLYWYRQAAGRGLQLLFYSVGIGQISSEVPQNLSASRPQDRQFILSSKKLLLSDSGFYLCAWSVPISPHNYGYTFGSGTRLTVV.

This clonotype was recorded once. The CDR3 nucleotides read TGCAGCGTTACAGACAGGGGGCTATACGAGCAGTACTTC. Its protein product is CSVTDRGLYEQYF. This sequence joins TRBV29-1 and TRBJ2-7; 10 nucleotides agree with TRBD1. The CDR3 spans 13 residues. Germline trimming cut 5 bases from V and 4 bases from J; bases unmatched to any gene: 5. The germline V gene has CDR1 SQVTM and CDR2 ANQGSEA.

The chain is built from TRBV9 and TRBJ2-1; D possibly corresponds to TRBD2 (5 bases). The CDR3 contains 18 residues. Trimming shortened V by 0 bases and J by 1 base, and 17 bases separated the two germline ends. Per the germline V gene, CDR1 is SGDLS and CDR2 is YYNGEE. The CDR3 nucleotides read TGTGCCAGCAGCGTAGGATCAGGAGGTGGGGTATCCTACAATGAGCAGTTCTTC. This codes for CASSVGSGGGVSYNEQFF.

The genes are TRBV28 and TRBJ2-6; 8 bases agree with TRBD1. The germline V gene has CDR1 MDHEN and CDR2 SYDVKM. V shed 10 bases, J shed 5 bases, and the junction held 10 bases outside the gene matches. The CDR3 covers 15 residues. CDR3 DNA sequence: TGTGCCACCAACCCGGACAGGGCGAGGGCCAACGTCCTGACTTTC. The encoded protein is CATNPDRARANVLTF.

Comments on this clonotype: At one end, the junction sequence differs from germline, possibly due to a read error. The chain is built from TRBV5-6 and TRBJ2-1; D possibly corresponds to TRBD1 (6 bases). This CDR3 has 13 residues. Per germline, CDR1 SGHDT and CDR2 YYEEEE. As DNA, the CDR3 is TGTGCCAGCAGCCTGATATGGGACAAGGAGCAGTTCTTC. Protein product: CASSLIWDKEQFF. The full variable domain, rest sourced from reference TRBV5-6 and TRBJ2-1, is DAGVTQSPTHLIKTRGQQVTLRCSPKSGHDTVSWYQQALGQGPQFIFQYYEEEERQRGNFPDRFSGHQFPNYSSELNVNALLLGDSALYLCASSLIWDKEQFFGPGTRLTVL.

The CDR3, as DNA: TGCGCCAGCAGCCCCACCGGGGGTACCTACGAGCAGTACTTC. It translates to CASSPTGGTYEQYF. This chain uses TRBV5-1 with TRBJ2-7; perhaps TRBD2 as D (6 bases). Deletions cut 4 bases from V and 2 bases from J, with 13 bases between. The CDR3 length is 14 residues. CDR1 is SGHRS and CDR2 is YFSETQ in the germline V gene.

The V and J genes are TRBV24-1 and TRBJ2-7; D unresolved. The CDR3 totals 13 residues. The V end was cut by 4 bases, the J end by 2 bases, with 8 bases between. Germline lookup yields CDR1 KGHDR and CDR2 SFDVKD. The CDR3, as DNA: TGTGCCACCAGTGACACGACCGCCTACGAGCAGTACTTC. Translation gives CATSDTTAYEQYF.

The DNA of the CDR3 is TGTGCCAGCAGCTTAGCTGGTGGAAACATTCAGTACTTC. It specifies CASSLAGGNIQYF. The J gene is TRBJ2-4, the V gene TRBV7-9; D ambiguous. Trimming cost V 0 bases and J 6 bases, with 6 bases left between them. The CDR3 length is 13 residues. Germline V lookup: CDR1 SEHNR, CDR2 FQNEAQ (reference sequence).

This chain connects TRBV15 to TRBJ2-7; 15 nucleotides agree with TRBD2. The trim removed 0 bases at V and 2 bases at J, leaving 8 bases unmatched. Germline assignment: CDR1 LNHNV and CDR2 YYDKDF (reference sequence). The CDR3 runs to 19 residues. CDR3 in amino acids: CATSRDGGLAGGPTYEQYF. In DNA form, the CDR3 reads TGTGCCACCAGCAGAGATGGGGGACTAGCGGGGGGCCCTACCTACGAGCAGTACTTC.

V usage is TRBV4-3 and J usage is TRBJ1-1; D gene uncertain. Between the trimmed V and J ends, which lost 4 bases and 3 bases, there was a span of 12 bases. The CDR3 contains 14 residues. Germline loops: CDR1 LGHNA, CDR2 YSLEER. The CDR3 nucleotides read TGCGCCAGCAGCCTAGGTAATTTGGACACTGAAGCTTTCTTT. Its translation: CASSLGNLDTEAFF.

The CDR3 region is CASSPPIQRNTEAFF. CDR3 nucleotide sequence: TGTGCCAGCAGCCCCCCCATCCAGAGGAACACTGAAGCTTTCTTT. The chain is built from TRBV3-1 and TRBJ1-1, with unresolved D. The germline CDR1 and CDR2 sequences are LGHDT and YNNKEL (reference sequence). The CDR3 totals 15 residues. V lost 4 bases, J lost 1 base, and 13 bases lay in between. The full variable domain, in which reference TRBV3-1 and TRBJ1-1 provide the parts outside the CDR3, is DTAVSQTPKYLVTQMGNDKSIKCEQNLGHDTMYWYKQDSKKFLKIMFSYNNKELIINETVPNRFSPKSPDKAHLNLHINSLELGDSAVYFCASSPPIQRNTEAFFGQGTRLTVV.

V gene TRBV20-1 combines with J gene TRBJ2-7, with D possibly being TRBD2 (6 bases). V lost 5 bases to trimming and J lost 3 bases, with 14 bases between them. CDR3 length equals 13 residues. Germline V gene sequence: CDR1 DFQATT, CDR2 SNEGSKA (reference sequence). This CDR3 reads CSAQPGVLYEQYF. CDR3 in DNA: TGCAGTGCTCAGCCGGGGGTTCTCTACGAGCAGTACTTC.

V usage is TRBV6-2 or TRBV6-3 and J usage is TRBJ1-5, with 12 bases fitting TRBD1. Germline lookup yields CDR1 MNHEY and CDR2 SVGEGT. V shed 7 bases and J 6 bases; nucleotides not matched to a gene: 7. The CDR3 covers 15 residues. The CDR3 bases are TGTGCCAGCAAGGGACAGGGGGCGGAGGTTCAGCCCCAGCATTTT. It encodes CASKGQGAEVQPQHF.

V and J are TRBV2 and TRBJ2-1, with 7 bases matching TRBD1. Germline CDR1 is SNHLY and CDR2 is FYNNEI. This CDR3 has 15 amino acids. Losses at the gene ends were 2 bases for V and 2 bases for J; bases not matched to a gene: 3. CDR3 residues: CASSEWTGPYNEQFF. In DNA, the CDR3 is TGTGCCAGCAGTGAATGGACAGGCCCCTACAATGAGCAGTTCTTC.

The chain employs TRBV29-1 and TRBJ2-1; 10 bases map to TRBD1. Germline-derived CDR1 and CDR2 are SQVTM and ANQGSEA. The J segment lost 4 bases and the V segment lost 6 bases, leaving 3 bases of the junction unmatched. This CDR3 has 13 residues. The CDR3 DNA sequence: TGCAGCGTGGGACAGGGGAAATACAATGAGCAGTTCTTC. Translation gives CSVGQGKYNEQFF.

This chain connects TRBV20-1 to TRBJ2-7; 7 nucleotides align to TRBD2. This CDR3 contains 13 residues. CDR1 DFQATT and CDR2 SNEGSKA come from the germline V gene (reference sequence). Unmatched junction bases numbered 11, after V lost 6 bases and J lost 6 bases. The DNA of the CDR3 is TGCAGTGCCCGCCGGGGGGTCTTAGGCGAGCAGTACTTC. It yields the protein CSARRGVLGEQYF.